This T cell receptor (beta chain) originates from a study of T cell responses to AZD1222 COVID-19 vaccine. Overall study results and limits: Spike-wide coverage was observed for vaccine-associated CD4 TCRs, with dominant responses at 160-218 and 743-854. Only a handful of people who got AZD1222 tested seropositive at baseline. Most donors were white British, females outnumbered males, and clonal diversity was possibly underestimated.

This clone was recorded many times. As yet, its antigen is unknown. Sequencing was performed with immunoSEQ multiplex PCR; in TCRdb, only in-frame clones are kept and a portion is missing. The sample contains 75,000 to 100,000 clones, around 89% of which appear only once. The CDR3 runs to 18 residues. The chain is built from TRBV21-1 and TRBJ1-1; TRBD1 is taken as the D call from the table, unchecked against the DNA. TRBV21-1 is a known pseudogene. The input for sequencing was peripheral blood, taken on day 0 of AZD1222 vaccination. This sequence originates from an adult in good health. The CDR3 here is CASSKVIGTGSMNTEAFF. CDR3 bases: TGTGCCAGCAGCAAAGTAATTGGCACAGGGAGTATGAACACTGAAGCTTTCTTT.